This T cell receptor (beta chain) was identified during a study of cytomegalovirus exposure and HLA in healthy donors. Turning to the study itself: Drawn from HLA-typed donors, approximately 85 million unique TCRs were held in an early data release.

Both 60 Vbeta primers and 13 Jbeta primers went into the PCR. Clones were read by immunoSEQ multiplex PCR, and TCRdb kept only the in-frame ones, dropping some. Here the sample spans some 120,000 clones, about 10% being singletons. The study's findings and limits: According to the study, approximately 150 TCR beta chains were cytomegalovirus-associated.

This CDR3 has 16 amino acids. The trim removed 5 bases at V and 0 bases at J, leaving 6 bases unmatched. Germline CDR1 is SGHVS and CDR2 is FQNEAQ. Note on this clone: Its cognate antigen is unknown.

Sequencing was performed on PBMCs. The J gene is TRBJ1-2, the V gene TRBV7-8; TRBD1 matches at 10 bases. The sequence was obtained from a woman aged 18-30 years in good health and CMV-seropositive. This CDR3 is CASSPDRGRTNYGYTF. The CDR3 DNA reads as TGTGCCAGCAGCCCGGACAGGGGGAGGACTAACTATGGCTACACCTTC.